The 19 T cell receptor beta chains given below trace back to one sample, sequenced in a study of long-term antiretroviral therapy in people with HIV. Samples were assayed with immunoSEQ v3.0 at survey level. Sequenced by immunoSEQ multiplex PCR; TCRdb stores in-frame clones only, minus some. The sample has about 21,000 clones; around 80% are singletons. The material sequenced was unsorted PBMCs, taken 2.2 years after starting antiretroviral therapy. These TCRs come from a man aged 50-60 years with HIV.

This sequence joins TRBV5-1 and TRBJ1-1, with D tentatively TRBD1 (6 bases). Germline CDR1 reads SGHRS; CDR2 reads YFSETQ. V shed 3 bases and J shed 1 base, with 19 bases lying between them. The CDR3 is 17 residues long. The CDR3 DNA reads TGCGCCAGCAGCTGGAGGTCACAGGGAAGGGGGAACACTGAAGCTTTCTTT. It codes for CASSWRSQGRGNTEAFF.

The chain links TRBV4-3 to TRBJ2-7; D gene uncertain. V dropped 0 bases and J dropped 3 bases, with 6 bases sitting between them. Looked up from germline, CDR1 is LGHNA and CDR2 is YSLEER. The CDR3 length is 13 residues. The chain's CDR3 is CASSQDQSYEQYF. The DNA for the CDR3 is TGCGCCAGCAGCCAAGATCAGAGCTACGAGCAGTACTTC.

This clone appeared a few times. This chain connects TRBV10-3 to TRBJ2-3, with a tentative D call TRBD2 (6 bases). The CDR3 spans 14 residues. The germline gives CDR1 ENHRY, CDR2 SYGVKD. Trimming shortened V by 3 bases and J by 4 bases, and 11 bases separated the two germline ends. The CDR3 is CAISDVGEADTQYF. The CDR3 DNA is TGTGCCATCAGTGATGTGGGGGAGGCAGATACGCAGTATTTT.

This clone was found once. Germline and junction disagree at one end, which may indicate a read error. V is TRBV28 and J is TRBJ2-7, with D possibly being TRBD1 (6 bases). The germline gives CDR1 MDHEN, CDR2 SYDVKM. This CDR3 is 15 amino acids long. Here the CDR3 reads CANSLSPQGPYEQYF. CDR3 nucleotide sequence: TGTGCCAACAGTTTATCCCCACAGGGCCCCTACGAGCAGTACTTC.

The V and J genes are TRBV7-2 and TRBJ2-7; no clear D. There are 12 residues in the CDR3. The germline V and J ends were trimmed by 4 bases and 0 bases, with 4 bases remaining between them. Germline V CDR1 and CDR2: SGHTA, FQGNSA. CDR3 protein: CASSSVSYEQYF. In DNA, the CDR3 is TGTGCCAGCAGCTCCGTCTCCTACGAGCAGTACTTC.

The rearrangement links TRBV30 to TRBJ1-2; no definite D call. Germline values: CDR1 GTSNPN, CDR2 SVGIG (reference sequence). V gave up 4 bases and J gave up 4 bases, with 16 bases separating them. The CDR3 runs 14 residues. In DNA form, the CDR3 reads TGTGCCTGGAATAAGGGCCGGGTATTCTATGGCTACACCTTC. Translating it yields CAWNKGRVFYGYTF.

This clone turned up a few times. The chain recombines TRBV7-9 with TRBJ2-2; 14 nucleotides line up with TRBD2. V was clipped by 5 bases and J by 7 bases; unmatched bases: 6. This CDR3 has 16 residues. In germline, CDR1 is SEHNR, CDR2 FQNEAQ (reference sequence). CDR3 region: CASSPGLAGAGGELFF. The CDR3 nucleotides are TGTGCCAGCAGCCCGGGACTAGCGGGAGCGGGCGGGGAGCTGTTTTTT.

The V gene is TRBV18, the J gene TRBJ1-6, with unresolved D. The CDR3 is 14 amino acids. Germline V gene lookup returns CDR1 KGHSH and CDR2 LQKENI. Trimming stripped 6 bases from V and 10 bases from J, with 16 bases between. The CDR3 coding sequence is TGTGCCAGCTCCCCCGGAGGGCTCGGCTCACCCCTCCACTTT. This sequence encodes CASSPGGLGSPLHF. The whole variable domain, filled in from reference TRBV18 and TRBJ1-6, reads NAGVMQNPRHLVRRRGQEARLRCSPMKGHSHVYWYRQLPEEGLKFMVYLQKENIIDESGMPKERFSAEFPKEGPSILRIQQVVRGDSAAYFCASSPGGLGSPLHFGNGTRLTVT.

This rearrangement joins TRBV10-1 to TRBJ2-7; maybe TRBD2 (5 bases). The germline CDR1 and CDR2 sequences are WNHNN and SYGVQD (reference sequence). The CDR3 sequence is 17 residues long. V lost 11 bases, J lost 3 bases, and 29 bases lay in between. CDR3 sequence (DNA): TGCGCCCCCCTCGTCCGGGGATCATGTTTGGTACTCTACGAGCAGTACTTC. Its protein product is CAPLVRGSCLVLYEQYF.

The CDR3 DNA reads as TGTGCCATCAGTGAGCTGGGGGGGGGACAAGAGACCCAGTACTTC. This gives the protein CAISELGGGQETQYF. V gene TRBV10-3 combines with J gene TRBJ2-5; 7 bases map to TRBD2. Losses at the gene ends were 2 bases for V and 2 bases for J; bases not matched to a gene: 5. Germline V gene sequence: CDR1 ENHRY, CDR2 SYGVKD. The CDR3 covers 15 residues.

V is TRBV4-3 and J is TRBJ2-5; 11 nucleotides match TRBD2. The CDR3 covers 18 residues. In germline, CDR1 is LGHNA, CDR2 YSLEER. The trim removed 0 bases at V and 5 bases at J, leaving 11 bases unmatched. In nucleotides, the CDR3 is TGCGCCAGCAGCCAAGAAAGGGTAGCGGGGGGGGCGGAGGAGACCCAGTACTTC. Translation gives CASSQERVAGGAEETQYF.

V is TRBV15 and J is TRBJ2-7; D remains unclear. The V end was cut by 4 bases, the J end by 1 base, with 11 bases between. The CDR3 is made up of 14 amino acids. Germline lookup yields CDR1 LNHNV and CDR2 YYDKDF (reference sequence). The CDR3 sequence: CATSKSYSSYEQYF. For the CDR3, the DNA is TGTGCCACCAGCAAGTCTTATTCTTCCTACGAGCAGTACTTC.

V is TRBV28 and J is TRBJ1-4; D is uncertain. Germline V gene sequence: CDR1 MDHEN, CDR2 SYDVKM. The V gene lost 8 bases and the J gene lost 12 bases, with 16 bases spanning the gap. The CDR3 is 12 residues long. The CDR3 loop is CASSSFRGELFF. The CDR3 DNA sequence: TGTGCCAGCTCGAGTTTCAGAGGTGAACTGTTTTTT.

In its sample, this clone was seen a few times. This chain links TRBV27 with TRBJ2-5, with unresolved D. CDR1 and CDR2 from the germline V gene are MNHEY and SMNVEV (reference sequence). Between the trimmed V and J ends, which lost 2 bases and 4 bases, there was a span of 8 bases. The CDR3 sequence is 13 residues long. CDR3: CASSLIFRETQYF. CDR3 nucleotide sequence: TGTGCCAGCAGTTTAATTTTCCGAGAGACCCAGTACTTC.

The chain recombines TRBV7-8 with TRBJ1-3; D ambiguous. The germline CDR1 and CDR2 sequences are SGHVS and FQNEAQ. The V and J ends lost 5 bases and 8 bases respectively, with 7 bases between them. The CDR3 spans 11 residues. The CDR3 coding sequence is TGTGCCAGCAGCCTTGGGGACACCATATATTTT. Amino acid sequence: CASSLGDTIYF.

J is TRBJ1-1 and V is TRBV7-6; 7 bases map to TRBD1. J lost 0 bases, V lost 5 bases, and 9 bases had no gene match. The CDR3 is 16 residues long. Germline lookup yields CDR1 SGHVS and CDR2 FNYEAQ. The DNA for the CDR3 is TGTGCCAGCAGCCCATCGACAGGGTGGATGAACACTGAAGCTTTCTTT. This codes for CASSPSTGWMNTEAFF.

The chain couples TRBV6-5 to TRBJ2-7, with 10 bases identical to TRBD1. This CDR3 has 15 amino acids. The J segment lost 5 bases and the V segment lost 6 bases, leaving 10 bases of the junction unmatched. From germline, CDR1 is MNHEY and CDR2 SVGAGI. CDR3 in amino acids: CASRNRDRGTNEQYF. CDR3 coding DNA: TGTGCCAGCAGAAACCGGGACAGGGGTACGAACGAGCAGTACTTC.

The chain uses TRBV6-4 and TRBJ1-2, with no clear D. The germline V and J ends were trimmed by 4 bases and 2 bases, with 14 bases remaining between them. The germline CDR1 and CDR2 sequences are MRHNA and SNTAGT. This CDR3 contains 15 residues. For the CDR3, the DNA is TGTGCCAGCAGTGCCGAGGCCGGGTCCAACTATGGCTACACCTTC. Amino acid sequence: CASSAEAGSNYGYTF.

V usage is TRBV4-3 and J usage is TRBJ2-7; TRBD1 is a possible D gene (6 bases). This CDR3 region has 15 residues. V dropped 1 base and J dropped 4 bases, with 14 bases sitting between them. CDR1 is LGHNA, CDR2 YSLEER, per germline. CDR3 sequence (DNA): TGCGCCAGCAGCCAAGGCCGGGACACAATTTACGAGCAGTACTTC. Amino acids: CASSQGRDTIYEQYF.